Shown below are 11 T cell receptor beta chains from a single sample sequenced in a study of cytomegalovirus exposure and HLA in healthy donors. PCR amplification relied on 60 Vbeta primers (plus 13 Jbeta primers). Method: immunoSEQ multiplex PCR; TCRdb's copy keeps in-frame clones and lacks some. The data hold 120,000 to 150,000 clones, with roughly 80% observed a single time. The sequencing sample was made of PBMCs. The receptors were gathered from a woman in her 30s in good health and CMV-seronegative.

The rearrangement joins TRBV5-1 to TRBJ2-5; possibly TRBD1 for D (6 bases). V lost 3 bases and J lost 2, with 17 bases in between. Germline V lookup: CDR1 SGHRS, CDR2 YFSETQ. This CDR3 is built from 16 residues. Here the CDR3 DNA reads TGCGCCAGCAGCTCGGGCGCTGGGCAGGGGCAAGAGACCCAGTACTTC. The encoded protein is CASSSGAGQGQETQYF.

The chain is built from TRBV21-1 and TRBJ1-2; the D call in the table, TRBD1, was not verified against the DNA. TRBV21-1 is a known pseudogene. The CDR3 covers 15 residues. Here the CDR3 reads CASSPPGTGWYGYTF. CDR3 nucleotides: TGTGCCAGCAGCCCCCCGGGGACAGGGTGGTATGGCTACACCTTC.

The V and J genes are TRBV19 and TRBJ1-1; 7 bases line up with TRBD1. Germline-derived CDR1 and CDR2 are LNHDA and SQIVND (reference sequence). The CDR3 runs to 13 residues. Trimming cost V 8 bases and J 7 bases; bases outside gene matches: 10. CDR3 amino acids: CASWDSNTIEAFF. The CDR3 region has the DNA TGTGCCAGTTGGGACAGCAACACCATTGAAGCTTTCTTT.

This clone was counted a few times. V and J are TRBV5-1 and TRBJ1-1, with 9 bases fitting TRBD1. The junction had 7 bases not matched to a gene; V was cut back by 4 bases and J by 6 bases. Germline CDR1 reads SGHRS; CDR2 reads YFSETQ. The CDR3 runs 14 residues. The CDR3 region has the DNA TGCGCCAGCAGCGAAAGACAGGGGGGCTCTGAAGCTTTCTTT. Residues: CASSERQGGSEAFF.

The V and J genes are TRBV5-1 and TRBJ2-5; D is possibly TRBD2 (5 bases). The J call may be in error: the DNA end matches TRBJ2-7 better. The CDR3 sequence is 15 residues long. Germline V gives CDR1 SGHRS, CDR2 YFSETQ. CDR3 in DNA: TGCGCCAGCAGCTTGTTCCCCGGACTCTCCTACGAGCAGTACTTC. Residues: CASSLFPGLSYEQYF.

The V call is TRBV6-4, the J call TRBJ2-3; 10 positions agree with TRBD2. The CDR3 consists of 15 residues. Trimming cost V 6 bases and J 0 bases; bases outside gene matches: 3. Germline CDR1 MRHNA, CDR2 SNTAGT. CDR3 in DNA: TGTGCCAGCAGAAAGCGGGGGGGGAGCACAGATACGCAGTATTTT. This gives the protein CASRKRGGSTDTQYF.

The V gene is TRBV2, the J gene TRBJ1-1, with D possibly TRBD1 on 6 matching bases. V was trimmed by 2 bases and J by 7 bases, leaving 11 bases between them. Germline CDR1 and CDR2: SNHLY and FYNNEI. This CDR3 is built from 13 residues. CDR3 bases: TGTGCCAGCAGTGAAAATAGGGGGGGTGAAGCTTTCTTT. Translated, it gives CASSENRGGEAFF.

The J gene is TRBJ2-1, the V gene TRBV28; weak D call: TRBD1 (6 bases). This CDR3 is 15 amino acids long. V was cut by 5 bases and J by 5 bases, with 16 bases left in between. CDR1 is MDHEN, CDR2 SYDVKM, per germline. Here the CDR3 reads CASSLGQLFNNEQFF. The CDR3 DNA reads TGTGCCAGCAGTCTCGGACAGCTCTTTAACAATGAGCAGTTCTTC.

This sequence joins TRBV11-2 and TRBJ2-7; 7 nucleotides align to TRBD1. CDR1 SGHAT and CDR2 FQNNGV come from the germline V gene. There are 13 residues in the CDR3. The V gene end was trimmed by 6 bases and the J gene end by 4 bases; junction bases not matched to a gene: 6. The CDR3 nucleotides read TGTGCCAGCAGTCGAGGGACAGATTACGAGCAGTACTTC. Translation: CASSRGTDYEQYF.

V and J are TRBV11-2 and TRBJ2-5; possible D gene TRBD2, 9 bases. Germline-derived CDR1 and CDR2 are SGHAT and FQNNGV. This CDR3 spans 18 amino acids. Between the trimmed V and J ends, which lost 1 base and 4 bases, there was a span of 22 bases. The DNA for the CDR3 is TGTGCCAGCAGCTTAGCCTCCCAGGGGGCGGGGGGGAGAGAGACCCAGTACTTC. Its protein is CASSLASQGAGGRETQYF. The whole variable domain, remainder taken from reference TRBV11-2 and TRBJ2-5, is EAGVAQSPRYKIIEKRQSVAFWCNPISGHATLYWYQQILGQGPKLLIQFQNNGVVDDSQLPKDRFSAERLKGVDSTLKIQPAKLEDSAVYLCASSLASQGAGGRETQYFGPGTRLLVL.

The chain couples TRBV5-1 to TRBJ2-1; 9 positions agree with TRBD1. The CDR3 runs 14 residues. CDR1 SGHRS and CDR2 YFSETQ come from the germline V gene. V was clipped by 2 bases and J by 8 bases; unmatched bases: 5. The CDR3 sequence: CASSFRTGEDEQFF. The DNA for the CDR3 is TGCGCCAGCAGCTTCCGGACAGGGGAGGATGAGCAGTTCTTC.